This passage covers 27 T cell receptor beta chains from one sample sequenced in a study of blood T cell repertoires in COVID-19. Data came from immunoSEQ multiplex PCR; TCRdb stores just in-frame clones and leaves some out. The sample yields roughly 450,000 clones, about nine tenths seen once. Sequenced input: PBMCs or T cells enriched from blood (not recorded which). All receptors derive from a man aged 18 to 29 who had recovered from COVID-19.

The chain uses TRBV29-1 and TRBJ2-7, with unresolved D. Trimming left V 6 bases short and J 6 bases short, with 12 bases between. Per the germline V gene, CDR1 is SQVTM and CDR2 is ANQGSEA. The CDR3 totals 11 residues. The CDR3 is CSVQTGFEQYF. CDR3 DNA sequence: TGCAGCGTCCAGACTGGCTTCGAGCAGTACTTC.

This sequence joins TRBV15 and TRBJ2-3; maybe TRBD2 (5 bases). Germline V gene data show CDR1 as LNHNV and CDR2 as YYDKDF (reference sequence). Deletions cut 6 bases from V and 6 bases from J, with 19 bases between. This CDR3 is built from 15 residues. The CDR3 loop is CATSLNAGGYDTQYF. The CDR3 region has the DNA TGTGCCACCAGTCTCAATGCGGGTGGCTATGATACGCAGTATTTT. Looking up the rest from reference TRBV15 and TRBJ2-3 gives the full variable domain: DAMVIQNPRYQVTQFGKPVTLSCSQTLNHNVMYWYQQKSSQAPKLLFHYYDKDFNNEADTPDNFQSRRPNTSFCFLDIRSPGLGDTAMYLCATSLNAGGYDTQYFGPGTRLTVL.

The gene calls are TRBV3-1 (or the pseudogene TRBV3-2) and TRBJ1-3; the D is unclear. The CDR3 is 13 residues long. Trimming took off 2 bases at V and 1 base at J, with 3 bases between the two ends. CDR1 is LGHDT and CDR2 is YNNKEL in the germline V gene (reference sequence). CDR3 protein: CASSQLSGNTIYF. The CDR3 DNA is TGTGCCAGCAGCCAACTATCTGGAAACACCATATATTTT.

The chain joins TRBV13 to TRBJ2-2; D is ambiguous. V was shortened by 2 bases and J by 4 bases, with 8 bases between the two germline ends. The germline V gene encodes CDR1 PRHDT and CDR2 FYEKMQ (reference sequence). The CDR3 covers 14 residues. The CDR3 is CASSLLGFTGELFF. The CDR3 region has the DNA TGTGCCAGCAGCTTACTAGGTTTCACCGGGGAGCTGTTTTTT.

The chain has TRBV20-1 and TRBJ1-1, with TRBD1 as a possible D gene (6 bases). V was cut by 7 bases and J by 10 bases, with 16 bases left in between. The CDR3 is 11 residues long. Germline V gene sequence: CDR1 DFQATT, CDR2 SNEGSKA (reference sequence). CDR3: CSVPQGLRAFF. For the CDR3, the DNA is TGCAGTGTTCCACAGGGTCTCCGAGCTTTCTTT.

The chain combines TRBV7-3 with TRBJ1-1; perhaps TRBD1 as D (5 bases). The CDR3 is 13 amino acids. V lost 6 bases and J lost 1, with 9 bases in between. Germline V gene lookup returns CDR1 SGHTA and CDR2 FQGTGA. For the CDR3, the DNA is TGTGCCAGCAGTCGACAGACGAACACTGAAGCTTTCTTT. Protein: CASSRQTNTEAFF.

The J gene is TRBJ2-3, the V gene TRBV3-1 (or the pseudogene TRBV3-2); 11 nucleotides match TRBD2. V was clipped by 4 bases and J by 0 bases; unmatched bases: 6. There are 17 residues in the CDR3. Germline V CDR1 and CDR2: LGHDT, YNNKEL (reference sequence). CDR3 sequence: CASSLGLAGASTDTQYF. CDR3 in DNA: TGTGCCAGCAGCCTTGGACTAGCGGGCGCTAGCACAGATACGCAGTATTTT.

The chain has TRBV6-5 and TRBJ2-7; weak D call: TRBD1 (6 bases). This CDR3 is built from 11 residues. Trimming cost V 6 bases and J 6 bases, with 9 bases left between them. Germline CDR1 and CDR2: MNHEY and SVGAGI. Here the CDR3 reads CASRARGEQYF. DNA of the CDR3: TGTGCCAGCAGGGCCAGGGGCGAGCAGTACTTC.

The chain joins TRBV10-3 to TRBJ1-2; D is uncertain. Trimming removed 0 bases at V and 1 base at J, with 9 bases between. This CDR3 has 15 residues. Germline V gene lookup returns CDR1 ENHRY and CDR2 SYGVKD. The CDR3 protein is CAISESFEVNYGYTF. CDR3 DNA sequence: TGTGCCATCAGTGAGTCTTTTGAGGTTAACTATGGCTACACCTTC.

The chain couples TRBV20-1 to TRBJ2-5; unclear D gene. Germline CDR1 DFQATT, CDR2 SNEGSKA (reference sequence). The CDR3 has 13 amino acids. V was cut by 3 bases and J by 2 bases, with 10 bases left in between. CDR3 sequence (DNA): TGCAGTGCTAGTAGCCTAACTCAAGAGACCCAGTACTTC. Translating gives CSASSLTQETQYF.

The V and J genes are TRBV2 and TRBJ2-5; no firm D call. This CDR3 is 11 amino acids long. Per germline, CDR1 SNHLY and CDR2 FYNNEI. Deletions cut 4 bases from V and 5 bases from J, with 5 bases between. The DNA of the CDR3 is TGTGCCAGCAGTGTAGTGGAGACCCAGTACTTC. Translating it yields CASSVVETQYF.

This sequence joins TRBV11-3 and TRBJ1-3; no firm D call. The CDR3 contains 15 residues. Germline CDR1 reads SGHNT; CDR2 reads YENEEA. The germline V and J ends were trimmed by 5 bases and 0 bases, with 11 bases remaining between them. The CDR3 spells CASSQQAISGNTIYF. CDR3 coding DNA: TGTGCCAGCAGCCAGCAGGCGATCTCTGGAAACACCATATATTTT.

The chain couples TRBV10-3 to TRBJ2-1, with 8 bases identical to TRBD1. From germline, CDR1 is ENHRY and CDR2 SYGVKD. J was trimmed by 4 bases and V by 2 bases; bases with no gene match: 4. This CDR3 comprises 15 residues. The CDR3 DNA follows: TGTGCCATCAGTGAGGGGACAGGAGCTTACAATGAGCAGTTCTTC. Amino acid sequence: CAISEGTGAYNEQFF.

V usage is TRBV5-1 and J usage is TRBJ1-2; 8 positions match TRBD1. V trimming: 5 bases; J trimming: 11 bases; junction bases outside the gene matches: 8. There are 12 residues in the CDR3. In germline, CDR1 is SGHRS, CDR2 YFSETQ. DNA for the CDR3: TGCGCCAGCAGTTCGGCCGGGACAGGATACACCTTC. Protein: CASSSAGTGYTF. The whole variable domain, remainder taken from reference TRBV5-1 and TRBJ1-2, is KAGVTQTPRYLIKTRGQQVTLSCSPISGHRSVSWYQQTPGQGLQFLFEYFSETQRNKGNFPGRFSGRQFSNSRSEMNVSTLELGDSALYLCASSSAGTGYTFGSGTRLTVV.

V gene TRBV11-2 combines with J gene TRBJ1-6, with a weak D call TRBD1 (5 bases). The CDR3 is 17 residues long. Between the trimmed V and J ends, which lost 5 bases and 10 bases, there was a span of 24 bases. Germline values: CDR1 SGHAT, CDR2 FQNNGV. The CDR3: CASSPNVKATVGSPLHF. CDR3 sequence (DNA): TGTGCCAGCAGCCCGAACGTGAAGGCGACAGTGGGATCACCCCTCCACTTT.

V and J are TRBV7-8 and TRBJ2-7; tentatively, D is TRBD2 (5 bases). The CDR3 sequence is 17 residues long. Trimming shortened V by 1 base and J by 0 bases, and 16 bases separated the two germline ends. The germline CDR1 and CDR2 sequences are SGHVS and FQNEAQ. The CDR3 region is CASSLVIRRASSYEQYF. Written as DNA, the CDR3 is TGTGCCAGCAGCTTAGTTATTCGGCGGGCTAGCTCCTACGAGCAGTACTTC.

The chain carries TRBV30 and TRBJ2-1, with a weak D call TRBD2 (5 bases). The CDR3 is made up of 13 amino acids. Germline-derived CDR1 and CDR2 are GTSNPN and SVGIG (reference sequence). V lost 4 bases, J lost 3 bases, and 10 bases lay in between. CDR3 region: CAWTPGDYNEQFF. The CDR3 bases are TGTGCCTGGACCCCCGGGGACTACAATGAGCAGTTCTTC.

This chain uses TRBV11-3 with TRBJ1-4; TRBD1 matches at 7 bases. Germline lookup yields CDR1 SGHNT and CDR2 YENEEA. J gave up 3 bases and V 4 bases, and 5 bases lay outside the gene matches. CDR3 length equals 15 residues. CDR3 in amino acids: CASSSGTVSNEKLFF. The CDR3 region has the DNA TGTGCCAGCAGCTCAGGGACAGTCTCTAATGAAAAACTGTTTTTT.

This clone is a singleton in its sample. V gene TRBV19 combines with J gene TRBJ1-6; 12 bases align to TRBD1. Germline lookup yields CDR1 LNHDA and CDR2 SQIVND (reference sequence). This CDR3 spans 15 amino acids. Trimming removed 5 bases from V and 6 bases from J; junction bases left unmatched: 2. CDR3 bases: TGTGCCAGTAGTGGGGACAGGGGGCTTAATTCACCCCTCCACTTT. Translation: CASSGDRGLNSPLHF.

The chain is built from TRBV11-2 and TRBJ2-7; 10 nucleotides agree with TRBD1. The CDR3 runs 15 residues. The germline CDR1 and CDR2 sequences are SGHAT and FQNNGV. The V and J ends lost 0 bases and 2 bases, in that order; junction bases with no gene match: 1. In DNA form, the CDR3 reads TGTGCCAGCAGCTTAGAGGGACAGGGGACCTACGAGCAGTACTTC. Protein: CASSLEGQGTYEQYF.

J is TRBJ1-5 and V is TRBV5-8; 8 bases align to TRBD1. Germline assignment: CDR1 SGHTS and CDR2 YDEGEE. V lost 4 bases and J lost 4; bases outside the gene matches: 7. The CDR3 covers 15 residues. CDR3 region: CASSMAGGRNQPQHF. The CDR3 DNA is TGTGCCAGCAGCATGGCAGGGGGCCGGAATCAGCCCCAGCATTTT. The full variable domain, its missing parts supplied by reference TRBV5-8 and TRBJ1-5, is EAGVTQSPTHLIKTRGQQATLRCSPISGHTSVYWYQQALGLGLQFLLWYDEGEERNRGNFPPRFSGRQFPNYSSELNVNALELEDSALYLCASSMAGGRNQPQHFGDGTRLSIL.

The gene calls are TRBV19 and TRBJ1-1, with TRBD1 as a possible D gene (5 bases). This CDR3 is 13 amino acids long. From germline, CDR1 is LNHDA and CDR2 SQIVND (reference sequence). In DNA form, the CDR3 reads TGTGCTAGCAGGGTCTCTGAAGACGCTGAAGCTTTCTTT. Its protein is CASRVSEDAEAFF.

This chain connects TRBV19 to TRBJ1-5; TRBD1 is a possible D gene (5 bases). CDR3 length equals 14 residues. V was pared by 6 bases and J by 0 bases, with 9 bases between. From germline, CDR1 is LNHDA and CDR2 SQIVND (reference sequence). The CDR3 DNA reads TGTGCCAGTAGGAGACAGTATAGCAATCAGCCCCAGCATTTT. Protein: CASRRQYSNQPQHF.

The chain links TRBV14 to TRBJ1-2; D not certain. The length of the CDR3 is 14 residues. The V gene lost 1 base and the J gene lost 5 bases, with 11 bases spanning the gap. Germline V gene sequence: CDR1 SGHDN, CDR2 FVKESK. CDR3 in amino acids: CASSQASRVYGYTF. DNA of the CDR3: TGTGCCAGCAGCCAAGCTTCGAGAGTTTATGGCTACACCTTC.

CDR3 loop: CASSRDRLNQPQHF. In DNA form, the CDR3 reads TGTGCCAGCAGTCGGGACAGACTGAATCAGCCCCAGCATTTT. The chain recombines TRBV28 with TRBJ1-5; 7 nucleotides line up with TRBD1. Looked up from germline, CDR1 is MDHEN and CDR2 is SYDVKM. CDR3 length: 14 residues. Trimming took 5 bases from V and 4 from J; bases not matched to a gene: 5.

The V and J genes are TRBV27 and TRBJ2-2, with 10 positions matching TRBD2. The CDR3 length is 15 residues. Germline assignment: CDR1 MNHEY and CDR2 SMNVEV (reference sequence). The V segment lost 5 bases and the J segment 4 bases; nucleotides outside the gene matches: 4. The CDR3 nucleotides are TGTGCCAGCAGTCCCGGGACTAGCGTCACCGGGGAGCTGTTTTTT. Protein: CASSPGTSVTGELFF.

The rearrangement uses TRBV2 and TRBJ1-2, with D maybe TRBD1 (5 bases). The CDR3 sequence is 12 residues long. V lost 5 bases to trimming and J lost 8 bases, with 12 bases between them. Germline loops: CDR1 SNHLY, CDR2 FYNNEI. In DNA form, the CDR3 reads TGTGCCAGCAGTCCCCAGGGTGAGGGCTACACCTTC. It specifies CASSPQGEGYTF.